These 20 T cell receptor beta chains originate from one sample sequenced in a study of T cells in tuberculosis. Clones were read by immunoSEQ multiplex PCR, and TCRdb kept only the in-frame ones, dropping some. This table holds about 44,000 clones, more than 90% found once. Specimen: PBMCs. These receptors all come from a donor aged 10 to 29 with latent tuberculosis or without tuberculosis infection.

CDR3 nucleotide sequence: TGTGCCATCAGTGAGGGGTTGGGTCAGGGCACAAGCACCGGGGAGCTGTTTTTT. This translates into CAISEGLGQGTSTGELFF. The chain employs TRBV10-3 and TRBJ2-2; TRBD1 is a possible D gene (5 bases). The CDR3 runs to 18 residues. The germline gives CDR1 ENHRY, CDR2 SYGVKD. Deletions cut 2 bases from V and 4 bases from J, with 20 bases between.

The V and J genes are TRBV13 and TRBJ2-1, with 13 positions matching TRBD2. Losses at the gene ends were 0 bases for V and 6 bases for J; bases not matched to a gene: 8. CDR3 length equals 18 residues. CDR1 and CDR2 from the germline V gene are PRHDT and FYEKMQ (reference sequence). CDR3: CASSLGLAGGPIPNEQFF. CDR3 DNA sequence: TGTGCCAGCAGCTTAGGACTAGCGGGGGGGCCTATCCCCAATGAGCAGTTCTTC.

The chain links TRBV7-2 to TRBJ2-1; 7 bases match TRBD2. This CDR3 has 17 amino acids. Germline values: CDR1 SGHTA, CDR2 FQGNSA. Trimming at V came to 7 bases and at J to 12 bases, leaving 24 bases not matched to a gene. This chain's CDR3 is CASTPRAGLIRIMMQFF. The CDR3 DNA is TGTGCCAGCACCCCGAGAGCGGGATTAATACGTATAATGATGCAGTTCTTC. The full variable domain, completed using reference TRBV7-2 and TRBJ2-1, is GAGVSQSPSNKVTEKGKDVELRCDPISGHTALYWYRQSLGQGLEFLIYFQGNSAPDKSGLPSDRFSAERTGGSVSTLTIQRTQQEDSAVYLCASTPRAGLIRIMMQFFGPGTRLTVL.

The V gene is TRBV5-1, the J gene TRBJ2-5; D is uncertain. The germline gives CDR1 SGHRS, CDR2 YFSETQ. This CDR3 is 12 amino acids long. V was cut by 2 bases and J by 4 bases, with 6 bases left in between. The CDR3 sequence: CASSLAGETQYF. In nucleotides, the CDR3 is TGCGCCAGCAGCTTAGCAGGAGAGACCCAGTACTTC. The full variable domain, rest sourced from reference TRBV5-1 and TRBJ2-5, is KAGVTQTPRYLIKTRGQQVTLSCSPISGHRSVSWYQQTPGQGLQFLFEYFSETQRNKGNFPGRFSGRQFSNSRSEMNVSTLELGDSALYLCASSLAGETQYFGPGTRLLVL.

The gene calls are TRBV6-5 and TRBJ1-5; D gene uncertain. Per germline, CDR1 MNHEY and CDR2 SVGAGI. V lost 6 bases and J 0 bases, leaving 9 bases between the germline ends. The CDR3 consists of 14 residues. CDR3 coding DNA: TGTGCCAGCAGGGACGGGAATAGCAATCAGCCCCAGCATTTT. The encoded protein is CASRDGNSNQPQHF.

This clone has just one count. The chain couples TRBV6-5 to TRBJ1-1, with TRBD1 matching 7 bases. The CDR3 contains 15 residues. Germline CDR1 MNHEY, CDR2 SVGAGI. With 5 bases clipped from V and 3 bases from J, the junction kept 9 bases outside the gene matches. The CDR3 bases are TGTGCCAGCAGTCCGGCGGGGGGGACAGACACTGAAGCTTTCTTT. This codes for CASSPAGGTDTEAFF.

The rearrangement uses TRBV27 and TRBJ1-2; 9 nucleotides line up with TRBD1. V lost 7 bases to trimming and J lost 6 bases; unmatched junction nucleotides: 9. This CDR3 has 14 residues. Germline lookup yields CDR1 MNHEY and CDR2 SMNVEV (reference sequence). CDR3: CASTTLQGADGYTF. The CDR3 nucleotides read TGTGCCAGCACTACACTACAGGGGGCTGATGGCTACACCTTC.

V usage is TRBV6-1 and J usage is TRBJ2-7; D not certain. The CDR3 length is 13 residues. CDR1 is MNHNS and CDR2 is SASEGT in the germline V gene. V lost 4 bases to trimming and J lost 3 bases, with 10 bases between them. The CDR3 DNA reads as TGTGCCAGCAGTGTCTACGGTCGCTACGAGCAGTACTTC. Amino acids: CASSVYGRYEQYF.

CDR3 sequence: CASSSGAYETYEQYF. Here the CDR3 DNA reads TGTGCCAGTAGTAGTGGGGCCTACGAGACCTACGAGCAGTACTTC. V and J are TRBV19 and TRBJ2-7, with D possibly TRBD1 on 5 matching bases. The germline V gene has CDR1 LNHDA and CDR2 SQIVND (reference sequence). CDR3 size: 15 residues. The ends were cut back, 4 bases at V and 2 bases at J, with 15 bases in the middle.

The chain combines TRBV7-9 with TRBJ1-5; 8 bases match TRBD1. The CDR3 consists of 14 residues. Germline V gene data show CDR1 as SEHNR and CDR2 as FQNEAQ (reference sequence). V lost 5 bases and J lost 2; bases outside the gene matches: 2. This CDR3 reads CASSLTGGNQPQHF. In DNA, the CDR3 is TGTGCCAGCAGCCTGACAGGGGGCAATCAGCCCCAGCATTTT.

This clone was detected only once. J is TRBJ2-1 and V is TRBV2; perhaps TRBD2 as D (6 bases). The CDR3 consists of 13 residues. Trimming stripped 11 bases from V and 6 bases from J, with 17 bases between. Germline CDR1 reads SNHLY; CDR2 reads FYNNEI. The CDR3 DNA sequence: TGTGCCTGGAGGGACTGGTCTAGCAATGAGCAGTTCTTC. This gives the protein CAWRDWSSNEQFF.

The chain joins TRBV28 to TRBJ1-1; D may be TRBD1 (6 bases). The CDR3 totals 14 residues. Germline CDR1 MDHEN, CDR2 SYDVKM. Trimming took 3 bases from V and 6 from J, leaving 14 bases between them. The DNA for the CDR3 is TGTGCCAGCAGTTTCGGCACAGGGTGGGCTGAAGCTTTCTTT. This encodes CASSFGTGWAEAFF.

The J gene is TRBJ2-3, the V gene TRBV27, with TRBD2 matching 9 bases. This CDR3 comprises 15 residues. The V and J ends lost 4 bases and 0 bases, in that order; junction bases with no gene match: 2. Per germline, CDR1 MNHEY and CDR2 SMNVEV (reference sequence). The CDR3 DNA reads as TGTGCCAGCAGTTCTAGCGGGGTTAGCACAGATACGCAGTATTTT. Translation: CASSSSGVSTDTQYF.

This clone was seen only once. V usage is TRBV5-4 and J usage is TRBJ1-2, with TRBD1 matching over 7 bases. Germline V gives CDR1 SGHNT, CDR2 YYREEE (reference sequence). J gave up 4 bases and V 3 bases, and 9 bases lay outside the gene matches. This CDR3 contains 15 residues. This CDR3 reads CASSSRAGGSYGYTF. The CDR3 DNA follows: TGTGCCAGCAGCTCCAGGGCAGGGGGTAGCTATGGCTACACCTTC. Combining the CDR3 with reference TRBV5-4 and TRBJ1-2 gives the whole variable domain ETGVTQSPTHLIKTRGQQVTLRCSSQSGHNTVSWYQQALGQGPQFIFQYYREEENGRGNFPPRFSGLQFPNYSSELNVNALELDDSALYLCASSSRAGGSYGYTFGSGTRLTVV.

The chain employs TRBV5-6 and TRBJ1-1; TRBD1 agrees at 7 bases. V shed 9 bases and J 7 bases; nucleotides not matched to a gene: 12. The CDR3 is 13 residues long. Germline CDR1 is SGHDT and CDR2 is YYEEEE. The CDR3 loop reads CATGTQGNSEAFF. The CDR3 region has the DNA TGTGCCACCGGAACACAGGGGAATAGTGAAGCTTTCTTT. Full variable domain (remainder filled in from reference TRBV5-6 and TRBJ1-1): DAGVTQSPTHLIKTRGQQVTLRCSPKSGHDTVSWYQQALGQGPQFIFQYYEEEERQRGNFPDRFSGHQFPNYSSELNVNALLLGDSALYLCATGTQGNSEAFFGQGTRLTVV.

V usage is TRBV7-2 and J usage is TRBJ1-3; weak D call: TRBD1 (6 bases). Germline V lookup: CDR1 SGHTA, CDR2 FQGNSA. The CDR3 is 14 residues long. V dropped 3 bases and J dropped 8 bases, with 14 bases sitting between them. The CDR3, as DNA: TGTGCCAGCAGCTTCCGGGACACCCTGGACACCATATATTTT. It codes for CASSFRDTLDTIYF.

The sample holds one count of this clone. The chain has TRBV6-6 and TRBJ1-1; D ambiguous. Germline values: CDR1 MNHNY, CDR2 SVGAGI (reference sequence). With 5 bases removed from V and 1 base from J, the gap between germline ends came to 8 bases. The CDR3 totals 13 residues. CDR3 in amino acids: CASSQTRNTEAFF. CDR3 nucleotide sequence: TGTGCCAGCAGTCAGACACGGAACACTGAAGCTTTCTTT.

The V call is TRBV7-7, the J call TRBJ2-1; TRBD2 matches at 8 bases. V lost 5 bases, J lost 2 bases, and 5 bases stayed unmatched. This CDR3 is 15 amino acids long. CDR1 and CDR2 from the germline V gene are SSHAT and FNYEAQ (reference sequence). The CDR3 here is CASSEGLVAYNEQFF. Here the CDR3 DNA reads TGTGCCAGCAGCGAGGGACTAGTGGCCTACAATGAGCAGTTCTTC. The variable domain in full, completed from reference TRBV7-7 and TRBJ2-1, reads GAGVSQSPRYKVTKRGQDVTLRCDPISSHATLYWYQQALGQGPEFLTYFNYEAQPDKSGLPSDRFSAERPEGSISTLTIQRTEQRDSAMYRCASSEGLVAYNEQFFGPGTRLTVL.

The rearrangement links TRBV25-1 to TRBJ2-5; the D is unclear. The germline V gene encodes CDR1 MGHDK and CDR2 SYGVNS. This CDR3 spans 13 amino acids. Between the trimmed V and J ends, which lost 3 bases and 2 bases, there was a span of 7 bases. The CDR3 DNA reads TGTGCCAGCAGTGACCTGACACAAGAGACCCAGTACTTC. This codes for CASSDLTQETQYF.

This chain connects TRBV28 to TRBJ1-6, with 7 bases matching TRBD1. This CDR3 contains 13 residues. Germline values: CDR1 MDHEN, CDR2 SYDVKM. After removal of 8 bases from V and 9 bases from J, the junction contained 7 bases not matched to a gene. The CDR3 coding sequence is TGTGCCAGCCGAATAAGGGACAGTTCACCCCTCCACTTT. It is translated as CASRIRDSSPLHF.